The text below deals with one T cell receptor beta chain. The antigen remains undetermined. Measured with immunoSEQ multiplex PCR; TCRdb has only the in-frame clones, and not every one. The table has 25,000 to 30,000 clones, about four fifths seen once. The source of the sample is a study of lymphopenia after photon versus proton radiotherapy. Findings and caveats of the study: Relative stability marked proton patients; photon patients lost diversity and naive cells.

Germline V CDR1 and CDR2: LNHNV, YYDKDF (reference sequence). V gave up 3 bases and J gave up 1 base, with 3 bases separating them. The CDR3 consists of 12 residues. This chain uses TRBV15 with TRBJ1-1; D unresolved. The TCR originated in a man over 45 with gastric cancer. The specimen was peripheral blood, collected from a patient treated with photon-based radiotherapy. CDR3 in amino acids: CATSRGNTEAFF. DNA of the CDR3: TGTGCCACCAGCAGGGGGAACACTGAAGCTTTCTTT.